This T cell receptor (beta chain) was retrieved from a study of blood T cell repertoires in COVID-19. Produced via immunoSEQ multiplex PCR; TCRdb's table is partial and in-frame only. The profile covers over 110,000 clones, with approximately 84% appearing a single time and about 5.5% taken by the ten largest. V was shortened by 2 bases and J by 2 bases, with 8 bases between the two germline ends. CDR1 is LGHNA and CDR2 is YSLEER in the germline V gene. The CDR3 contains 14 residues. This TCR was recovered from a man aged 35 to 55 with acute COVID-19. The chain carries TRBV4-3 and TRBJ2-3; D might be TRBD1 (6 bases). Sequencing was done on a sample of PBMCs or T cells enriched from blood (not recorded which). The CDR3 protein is CASSQRGNTDTQYF. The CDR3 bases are TGCGCCAGCAGCCAAAGGGGGAACACAGATACGCAGTATTTT.